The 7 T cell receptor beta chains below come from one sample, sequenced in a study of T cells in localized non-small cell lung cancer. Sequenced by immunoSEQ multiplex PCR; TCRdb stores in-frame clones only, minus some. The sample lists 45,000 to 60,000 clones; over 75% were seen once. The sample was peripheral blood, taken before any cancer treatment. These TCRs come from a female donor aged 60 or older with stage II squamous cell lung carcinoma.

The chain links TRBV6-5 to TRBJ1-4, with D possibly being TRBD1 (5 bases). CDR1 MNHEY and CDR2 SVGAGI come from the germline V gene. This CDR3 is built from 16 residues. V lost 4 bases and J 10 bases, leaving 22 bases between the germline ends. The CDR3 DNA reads TGTGCCAGCAGTTCTCCCCGGACCTTCGAGGGGCGAAAACTGTTTTTT. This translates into CASSSPRTFEGRKLFF.

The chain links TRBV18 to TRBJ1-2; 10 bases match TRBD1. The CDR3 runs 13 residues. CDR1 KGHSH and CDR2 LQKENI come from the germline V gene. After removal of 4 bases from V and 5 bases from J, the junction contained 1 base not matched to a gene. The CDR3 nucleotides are TGTGCCAGCTCACAGGACAGGGGGTATGGCTACACCTTC. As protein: CASSQDRGYGYTF.

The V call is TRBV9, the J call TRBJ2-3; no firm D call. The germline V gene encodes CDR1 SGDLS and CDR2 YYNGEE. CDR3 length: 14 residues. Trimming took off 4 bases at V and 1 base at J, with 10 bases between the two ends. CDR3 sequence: CASSSITGTDTQYF. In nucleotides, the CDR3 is TGTGCCAGCAGCTCAATTACCGGCACAGATACGCAGTATTTT. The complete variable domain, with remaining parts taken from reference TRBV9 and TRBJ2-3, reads DSGVTQTPKHLITATGQRVTLRCSPRSGDLSVYWYQQSLDQGLQFLIQYYNGEERAKGNILERFSAQQFPDLHSELNLSSLELGDSALYFCASSSITGTDTQYFGPGTRLTVL.

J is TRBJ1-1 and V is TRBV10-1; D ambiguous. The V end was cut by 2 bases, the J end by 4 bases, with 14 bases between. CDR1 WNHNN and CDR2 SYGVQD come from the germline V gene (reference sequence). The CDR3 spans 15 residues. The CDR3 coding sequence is TGCGCCAGCAGTGAGAGGTTGAATGGGCCCACTGAAGCTTTCTTT. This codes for CASSERLNGPTEAFF.

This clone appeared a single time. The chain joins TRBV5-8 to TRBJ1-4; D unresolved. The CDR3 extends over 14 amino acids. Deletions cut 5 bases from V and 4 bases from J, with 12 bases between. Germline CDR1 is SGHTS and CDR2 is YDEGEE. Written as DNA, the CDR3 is TGTGCCAGCAGTACCGGGCTGGGTAATGAAAAACTGTTTTTT. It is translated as CASSTGLGNEKLFF.

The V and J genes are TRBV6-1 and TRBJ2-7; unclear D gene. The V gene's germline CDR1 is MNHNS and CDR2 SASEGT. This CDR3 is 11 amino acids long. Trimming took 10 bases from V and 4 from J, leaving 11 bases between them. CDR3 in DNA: TGTGCCACCCAATCTACTTACGAGCAGTACTTC. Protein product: CATQSTYEQYF.

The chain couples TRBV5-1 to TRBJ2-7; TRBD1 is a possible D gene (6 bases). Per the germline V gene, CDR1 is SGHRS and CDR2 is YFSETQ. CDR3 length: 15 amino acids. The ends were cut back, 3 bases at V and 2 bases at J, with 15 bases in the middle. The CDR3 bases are TGCGCCAGCAGCTCCCAGGGGACGGGTACCTACGAGCAGTACTTC. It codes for CASSSQGTGTYEQYF.